The 26 T cell receptor beta chains presented below share a single source sample, sequenced in a study of CD8 T cells in ankylosing spondylitis. In TCRdb, the 5' RACE reads were re-called with MiXCR into one record per CDR3 protein. The data hold about 36,000 distinct CDR3 sequences, with approximately 6% observed a single time. Material: blood, either unsorted or a sorted T cell fraction (not recorded which). Source of these receptors: a male donor with ankylosing spondylitis or in good health (not recorded which).

This clonotype was counted at least ten times. The V and J genes are TRBV14 and TRBJ2-7, with 13 nucleotides matching TRBD2. Trimming removed 4 bases from V and 4 bases from J; junction bases left unmatched: 13. This CDR3 comprises 18 residues. Per germline, CDR1 SGHDN and CDR2 FVKESK. The CDR3 DNA reads TGTGCCAGCAGCCTCGGACTAGCGGGGGAAACCACCGTTTACGAGCAGTACTTC. Residues: CASSLGLAGETTVYEQYF.

This clonotype was counted many times. CDR3 residues: CASSQASRRSNYGYTF. CDR3 nucleotides: TGTGCCAGCAGCCAAGCTTCCAGGCGCTCAAACTATGGCTACACCTTC. J is TRBJ1-2 and V is TRBV3-1, with D unclear. V was pared by 1 base and J by 2 bases, with 14 bases between. The CDR3 sequence is 16 residues long. Germline V gene sequence: CDR1 LGHDT, CDR2 YNNKEL (reference sequence).

This rearrangement joins TRBV7-2 to TRBJ2-3; TRBD2 aligns across 10 bases. Germline trimming cut 6 bases from V and 5 bases from J; bases unmatched to any gene: 8. Germline CDR1 reads SGHTA; CDR2 reads FQGNSA. CDR3 length equals 15 residues. Written as DNA, the CDR3 is TGTGCCAGCAGTCAAGAGCGGGGGGGAAGAGATACGCAGTATTTT. This translates into CASSQERGGRDTQYF.

This clonotype was found many times. The CDR3, as DNA: TGTGCCAGCAACGGACAGGCCCTTGAGACCCAGTACTTC. This encodes CASNGQALETQYF. The chain has TRBV28 and TRBJ2-5; 7 bases are a match to TRBD1. Germline assignment: CDR1 MDHEN and CDR2 SYDVKM. The CDR3 extends over 13 amino acids. V shed 7 bases and J 5 bases; nucleotides not matched to a gene: 7.

This clonotype has a count of ten or more. The rearrangement uses TRBV9 and TRBJ2-1; D perhaps matches TRBD1 (5 bases). V was clipped by 0 bases and J by 7 bases, with 17 bases between them. Germline V gene sequence: CDR1 SGDLS, CDR2 YYNGEE. The length of the CDR3 is 16 residues. DNA for the CDR3: TGTGCCAGCAGCGTAGAACCCCGACAGCCTGGGAATGAGCAGTTCTTC. It codes for CASSVEPRQPGNEQFF.

In its sample, this clonotype was seen a few times. The chain recombines TRBV7-9 with TRBJ2-5; D is uncertain. V gave up 2 bases and J gave up 1 base, with 8 bases separating them. This CDR3 region has 14 residues. The germline CDR1 and CDR2 sequences are SEHNR and FQNEAQ (reference sequence). The CDR3 nucleotides read TGTGCCAGCAGCTTACGCACTGCCCAAGAGACCCAGTACTTC. Translation gives CASSLRTAQETQYF.

Many counts were recorded for this clonotype. The chain has TRBV29-1 and TRBJ2-1; TRBD1 agrees at 8 bases. The CDR3 loop spans 13 amino acids. Germline V gene lookup returns CDR1 SQVTM and CDR2 ANQGSEA. The V and J ends lost 7 bases and 3 bases, in that order; junction bases with no gene match: 5. Here the CDR3 reads CSGGTGHYNEQFF. The CDR3 DNA reads TGCAGCGGAGGGACAGGCCACTACAATGAGCAGTTCTTC.

This clonotype was observed at least ten times. The chain recombines TRBV7-2 with TRBJ2-7; D uncertain. V was trimmed by 4 bases and J by 3 bases, leaving 4 bases between them. Per the germline V gene, CDR1 is SGHTA and CDR2 is FQGNSA. CDR3 length: 11 residues. For the CDR3, the DNA is TGTGCCAGCAGCTCAAACTACGAGCAGTACTTC. Translation gives CASSSNYEQYF.

This clonotype was detected many times. The V and J genes are TRBV12-3 or TRBV12-4 and TRBJ2-2, with D perhaps assigned TRBD1 or TRBD2 (5 bases each). The CDR3 consists of 17 residues. V dropped 3 bases and J dropped 0 bases, with 14 bases sitting between them. CDR3 nucleotides: TGTGCCAGCAGTTTGCTCACCGGGACGGCGAACACCGGGGAGCTGTTTTTT. Translating gives CASSLLTGTANTGELFF.

The table lists this clonotype with many counts. V usage is TRBV18 and J usage is TRBJ2-4; no clear D. From germline, CDR1 is KGHSH and CDR2 LQKENI. The CDR3 has 12 residues. V was cut by 4 bases and J by 8 bases, with 9 bases left in between. In nucleotides, the CDR3 is TGTGCCAGCTCACTTTCTAGAGACATTCAGTACTTC. This gives the protein CASSLSRDIQYF.

This clonotype appeared many times. The chain carries TRBV5-1 and TRBJ1-6; a possible D gene is TRBD1 (5 bases). CDR3 length equals 14 residues. Between the trimmed V and J ends, which lost 4 bases and 7 bases, there was a span of 12 bases. Germline CDR1 and CDR2: SGHRS and YFSETQ. The CDR3 DNA reads TGCGCCAGCAGCAGCGGGCAGGGAAATTCACCCCTCCACTTT. Its protein is CASSSGQGNSPLHF.

This clonotype was detected many times. This sequence joins TRBV4-3 and TRBJ1-5, with a weak D call TRBD1 (5 bases). Germline CDR1 and CDR2: LGHNA and YSLEER. Deletions cut 0 bases from V and 4 bases from J, with 10 bases between. This CDR3 contains 15 residues. The chain's CDR3 is CASSQDRGRNQPQHF. In DNA form, the CDR3 reads TGCGCCAGCAGCCAAGATCGGGGCAGAAATCAGCCCCAGCATTTT.

This clonotype showed up many times. The V and J genes are TRBV2 and TRBJ2-4, with unresolved D. Trimming took 7 bases from V and 8 from J, leaving 15 bases between them. CDR3 size: 13 residues. CDR1 and CDR2 from the germline V gene are SNHLY and FYNNEI. The CDR3 here is CASTLFHGDIQYF. CDR3 bases: TGTGCCAGCACCCTCTTTCACGGAGACATTCAGTACTTC.

This clonotype occurred many times. The chain employs TRBV5-1 and TRBJ1-1, with D unclear. Trimming stripped 3 bases from V and 0 bases from J, with 6 bases between. This CDR3 spans 13 amino acids. Germline loops: CDR1 SGHRS, CDR2 YFSETQ. The CDR3 DNA reads as TGCGCCAGCAGCTCCCAGATGAACACTGAAGCTTTCTTT. Translated, it gives CASSSQMNTEAFF.

This clonotype was recorded many times. V usage is TRBV29-1 and J usage is TRBJ2-7; no clear D. CDR1 is SQVTM and CDR2 is ANQGSEA in the germline V gene. Trimming stripped 6 bases from V and 0 bases from J, with 12 bases between. This CDR3 has 13 residues. CDR3 DNA sequence: TGCAGCGTCGGCGGACGGAGCTCCTACGAGCAGTACTTC. Encoded protein: CSVGGRSSYEQYF.

The sample holds many counts of this clonotype. The chain uses TRBV29-1 and TRBJ2-6, with 7 bases lining up with TRBD2. After removal of 6 bases from V and 0 bases from J, the junction contained 11 bases not matched to a gene. Germline CDR1 SQVTM, CDR2 ANQGSEA. This CDR3 region has 17 residues. The CDR3 spells CSVCGRGTDSGANVLTF. CDR3 DNA: TGCAGCGTCTGCGGGAGAGGGACGGACTCTGGGGCCAACGTCCTGACTTTC.

This clonotype was observed many times. The rearrangement links TRBV14 to TRBJ2-1; D may be TRBD1 or TRBD2 (5 bases each). The V end was cut by 0 bases, the J end by 4 bases, with 13 bases between. The germline V gene encodes CDR1 SGHDN and CDR2 FVKESK. This CDR3 spans 16 amino acids. CDR3 residues: CASSQDEGFGYNEQFF. The CDR3 coding sequence is TGTGCCAGCAGCCAAGACGAGGGGTTTGGTTACAATGAGCAGTTCTTC.

This clonotype was picked up a small number of times. This sequence joins TRBV20-1 and TRBJ2-3; TRBD2 matches at 10 bases. CDR3 length: 17 residues. V trimming: 2 bases; J trimming: 1 base; junction bases outside the gene matches: 9. Germline assignment: CDR1 DFQATT and CDR2 SNEGSKA (reference sequence). In DNA form, the CDR3 reads TGCAGTGCTAGAACGACTAGCGGGCCTGGGGGCACAGATACGCAGTATTTT. Its translation: CSARTTSGPGGTDTQYF.

This clonotype came up many times. The chain couples TRBV5-1 to TRBJ2-2, with D maybe TRBD2 (6 bases). CDR3 length: 15 amino acids. The V end was cut by 0 bases, the J end by 2 bases, with 8 bases between. Germline V gives CDR1 SGHRS, CDR2 YFSETQ. Here the CDR3 reads CASSLGAGNTGELFF. CDR3 in DNA: TGCGCCAGCAGCTTGGGTGCGGGAAACACCGGGGAGCTGTTTTTT.

This clonotype was counted ten times or more. The chain links TRBV5-1 to TRBJ1-2; 11 bases fit TRBD1. The CDR3 has 16 amino acids. The germline V gene encodes CDR1 SGHRS and CDR2 YFSETQ. V was clipped by 6 bases and J by 4 bases; unmatched bases: 11. The CDR3 nucleotides are TGCGCCAGCACATCCTCTCCGGGACAGGGGGGCTATGGCTACACCTTC. Translation: CASTSSPGQGGYGYTF.

Of note for this clonotype: A much bigger clone sits one base away, suggesting this may be a read error. The V call is TRBV7-9, the J call TRBJ2-7, with a tentative D call TRBD1 (5 bases). Germline lookup yields CDR1 SEHNR and CDR2 FQNEAQ (reference sequence). The CDR3 has 15 amino acids. The CDR3 region is CTSSLNAGMVYEQYF. In DNA, the CDR3 is TGTACCAGCAGCTTAAACGCAGGGATGGTTTACGAGCAGTACTTC.

This clonotype was found many times. The chain carries TRBV5-6 and TRBJ1-5; 7 bases agree with TRBD1. Germline CDR1 SGHDT, CDR2 YYEEEE. This CDR3 spans 14 amino acids. J was trimmed by 7 bases and V by 1 base; bases with no gene match: 5. This CDR3 reads CASSLWAGGQPQHF. The CDR3 DNA reads TGTGCCAGCAGCTTGTGGGCAGGGGGACAGCCCCAGCATTTT. Drawing the rest from reference TRBV5-6 and TRBJ1-5, the complete variable domain is DAGVTQSPTHLIKTRGQQVTLRCSPKSGHDTVSWYQQALGQGPQFIFQYYEEEERQRGNFPDRFSGHQFPNYSSELNVNALLLGDSALYLCASSLWAGGQPQHFGDGTRLSIL.

The V call is TRBV7-9, the J call TRBJ1-3; D is possibly TRBD1 (6 bases). V lost 8 bases and J lost 7, with 15 bases in between. This CDR3 contains 13 residues. Germline CDR1 is SEHNR and CDR2 is FQNEAQ (reference sequence). CDR3 residues: CASASGAGNTIYF. Here the CDR3 DNA reads TGTGCCAGCGCCTCGGGGGCAGGGAACACCATATATTTT.

This clonotype was recorded at least ten times. V and J are TRBV18 and TRBJ2-1; 7 bases agree with TRBD2. After removal of 3 bases from V and 8 bases from J, the junction contained 7 bases not matched to a gene. This CDR3 has 14 residues. Germline CDR1 is KGHSH and CDR2 is LQKENI. This CDR3 reads CASSPWGGVDEQFF. The DNA of the CDR3 is TGTGCCAGCTCACCTTGGGGAGGGGTGGATGAGCAGTTCTTC.

The chain joins TRBV30 to TRBJ1-1, with D unclear. V gave up 2 bases and J gave up 10 bases, with 11 bases separating them. The CDR3 sequence is 11 residues long. Germline CDR1 GTSNPN, CDR2 SVGIG (reference sequence). Here the CDR3 DNA reads TGTGCCTGGAGTCCGACCTTTGGAGCTTTCTTT. Its protein product is CAWSPTFGAFF.

This clonotype was counted many times. The gene calls are TRBV5-1 and TRBJ2-7; a weak D match, TRBD1 (6 bases). V shed 4 bases and J shed 1 base, with 15 bases lying between them. Germline CDR1 is SGHRS and CDR2 is YFSETQ. The CDR3 has 15 amino acids. The CDR3 coding sequence is TGCGCCAGCAGCGGAAATACAGGGAGTTCCTACGAGCAGTACTTC. This encodes CASSGNTGSSYEQYF.